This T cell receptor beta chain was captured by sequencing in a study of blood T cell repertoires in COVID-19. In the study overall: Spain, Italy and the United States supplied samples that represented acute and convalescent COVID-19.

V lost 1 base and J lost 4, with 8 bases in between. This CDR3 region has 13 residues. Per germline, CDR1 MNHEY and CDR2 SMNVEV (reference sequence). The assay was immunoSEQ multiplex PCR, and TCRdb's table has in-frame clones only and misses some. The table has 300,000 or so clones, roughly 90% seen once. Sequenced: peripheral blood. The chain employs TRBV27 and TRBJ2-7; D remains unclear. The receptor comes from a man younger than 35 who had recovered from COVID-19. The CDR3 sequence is CASSLFDTYEQYF. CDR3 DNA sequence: TGTGCCAGCAGTTTATTCGACACTTACGAGCAGTACTTC.